The T cell receptor beta chain under discussion was sequenced for a study of T cells after yellow fever vaccination. Study-wide context: Fractions of low cell number were prepared using SMART-Seq v4 Ultra Low Input.

TCRdb used MiXCR to reprocess the 5' RACE reads, holding one entry per CDR3 protein. The sample records about 300,000 distinct CDR3 sequences, approximately 3.9% being singletons. V was clipped by 1 base and J by 12 bases, with 10 bases between them. This CDR3 contains 12 residues. A few counts support this clonotype. Sample: PBMCs, taken 5 days after the yellow fever booster vaccination. The sequence derives from a man aged 18 to 30 who received the YFV17D yellow fever vaccine. The chain joins TRBV12-3 or TRBV12-4 to TRBJ1-5; D is unclear. CDR3 DNA sequence: TGTGCCAGCAGTTTAGTGGGTGGGGTCCAGCATTTT. It encodes CASSLVGGVQHF.